This T cell receptor (beta chain) was sequenced during a study of T cell changes during pregnancy in multiple sclerosis. Measured with immunoSEQ multiplex PCR; TCRdb has only the in-frame clones, and not every one. The table lists over 30,000 clones, approximately 90% of them singletons. Trimming cost V 3 bases and J 3 bases, with 11 bases left between them. CDR1 and CDR2 from the germline V gene are SEHNR and FQNEAQ (reference sequence). This CDR3 has 14 amino acids. This sequence was found in a female donor with multiple sclerosis, enrolled in a pregnancy study. V and J are TRBV7-9 and TRBJ1-2; no clear D gene. The sample here was CD8+ T cells from peripheral blood mononuclear cells, taken in the third trimester of pregnancy. This chain's CDR3 is CASSFTGPDYGYTF. The CDR3 DNA sequence: TGTGCCAGCAGCTTCACCGGTCCCGACTATGGCTACACCTTC. The variable domain in full, with the rest retrieved from reference TRBV7-9 and TRBJ1-2, is DTGVSQNPRHKITKRGQNVTFRCDPISEHNRLYWYRQTLGQGPEFLTYFQNEAQLEKSRLLSDRFSAERPKGSFSTLEIQRTEQGDSAMYLCASSFTGPDYGYTFGSGTRLTVV.